The subject of this entry is one T cell receptor beta chain. The antigen is undetermined. The CDR3 loop spans 14 amino acids. The V and J ends lost 6 bases and 5 bases respectively, with 16 bases between them. The data were obtained in a study of T-cell reconstitution after alpha-beta-depleted transplantation in children. Whole-study findings and limits: When one year had passed after transplant, most T-cell counts and diversity came from newly produced T cells. Certain patients had high TCRbeta diversity at day 60, and it came from recipient T cells and thymic progenitors that survived. The origin of alpha-beta T cells about two months after transplant was reportedly several hundred expanded graft clones.

Unique molecular identifiers were used in preparing the TCRbeta library. TCRdb itself ran the PCR reads through MiXCR, one entry per CDR3 protein. The table shows a few hundred thousand distinct CDR3 sequences, with about 16% occurring only once. The chain recombines TRBV12-3 or TRBV12-4 with TRBJ2-5, with D possibly called TRBD1 or TRBD2 (5 bases each). Sample: PBMCs, mostly from graft donor cells, taken 360 days after TCRalphabeta/CD19-depleted stem cell transplant. The source of this sequence is a boy under three years old who had a stem cell transplant for Wiskott-Aldrich syndrome, so the T cells may come from the graft donor. DNA for the CDR3: TGTGCCAGCAGCCCGAGAGGGGACCGTGAGACCCAGTACTTC. Protein product: CASSPRGDRETQYF.